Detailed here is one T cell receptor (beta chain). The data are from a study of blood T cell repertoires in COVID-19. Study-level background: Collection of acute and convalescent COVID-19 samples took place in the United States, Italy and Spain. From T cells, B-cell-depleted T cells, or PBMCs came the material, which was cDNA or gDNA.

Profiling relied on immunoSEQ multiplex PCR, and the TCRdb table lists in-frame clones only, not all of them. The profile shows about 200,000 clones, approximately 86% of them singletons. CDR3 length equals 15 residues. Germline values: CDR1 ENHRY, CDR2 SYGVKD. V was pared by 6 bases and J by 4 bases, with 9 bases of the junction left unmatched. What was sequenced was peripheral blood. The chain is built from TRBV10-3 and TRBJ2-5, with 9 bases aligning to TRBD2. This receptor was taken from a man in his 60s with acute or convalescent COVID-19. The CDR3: CAIRPERGVRETQYF. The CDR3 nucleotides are TGTGCCATCAGACCTGAGCGGGGGGTCCGAGAGACCCAGTACTTC.